Shown below are 26 T cell receptor beta chains from a single sample sequenced in a study of blood T cell repertoires in COVID-19. The repertoire was sequenced with immunoSEQ multiplex PCR; TCRdb's copy has only in-frame clones and lacks some. The sample lists 84,000 or so clones; about 80% were seen once. The sequenced material came from peripheral blood. The receptors here all came from an elderly woman with acute or convalescent COVID-19.

This clone was seen a few times. The chain joins TRBV5-1 to TRBJ2-5; 10 nucleotides match TRBD1. Germline V gene sequence: CDR1 SGHRS, CDR2 YFSETQ. CDR3 length: 15 amino acids. The junction had 9 bases not matched to a gene; V was cut back by 5 bases and J by 5 bases. This chain's CDR3 is CASRFSPDRGETQYF. Written as DNA, the CDR3 is TGCGCCAGCAGGTTCTCCCCGGACAGGGGGGAGACCCAGTACTTC.

The rearrangement joins TRBV20-1 to TRBJ1-2; D remains unclear. Trimming pared 3 bases from V and 4 bases from J, leaving 12 bases between. Germline V gives CDR1 DFQATT, CDR2 SNEGSKA (reference sequence). This CDR3 spans 13 amino acids. The CDR3 region is CSASNGRGYGYTF. Written as DNA, the CDR3 is TGCAGTGCTAGTAACGGTCGTGGCTATGGCTACACCTTC.

This rearrangement joins TRBV7-9 to TRBJ2-3; 11 nucleotides match TRBD2. Trimming took 5 bases from V and 1 from J; bases not matched to a gene: 14. CDR3 length: 19 residues. Germline CDR1 is SEHNR and CDR2 is FQNEAQ (reference sequence). CDR3 protein: CASSRLAGWVVDGTDTQYF. CDR3 in DNA: TGTGCCAGCAGCCGACTAGCGGGATGGGTTGTGGATGGCACAGATACGCAGTATTTT.

This rearrangement joins TRBV18 to TRBJ1-6, with D hard to call. The length of the CDR3 is 15 residues. The germline V and J ends were trimmed by 5 bases and 10 bases, with 18 bases remaining between them. Germline V gene lookup returns CDR1 KGHSH and CDR2 LQKENI. The CDR3 sequence: CASSSAEGGYSPLHF. CDR3 nucleotide sequence: TGTGCCAGCTCATCGGCTGAGGGAGGGTACTCACCCCTCCACTTT.

V is TRBV7-6 and J is TRBJ1-5; D remains ambiguous. Germline V gene data show CDR1 as SGHVS and CDR2 as FNYEAQ. CDR3 length equals 13 residues. V lost 8 bases, J lost 0 bases, and 8 bases lay in between. CDR3 coding DNA: TGTGCCAGCGCCCCTAATAGCAATCAGCCCCAGCATTTT. This gives the protein CASAPNSNQPQHF. The variable domain in full, completed from reference TRBV7-6 and TRBJ1-5, reads GAGVSQSPRYKVTKRGQDVALRCDPISGHVSLYWYRQALGQGPEFLTYFNYEAQQDKSGLPNDRFSAERPEGSISTLTIQRTEQRDSAMYRCASAPNSNQPQHFGDGTRLSIL.

The chain links TRBV6-2 or TRBV6-3 to TRBJ2-7; 8 nucleotides align to TRBD1. This CDR3 region has 16 residues. The trim removed 4 bases at V and 4 bases at J, leaving 12 bases unmatched. Germline V gives CDR1 MNHEY, CDR2 SVGEGT. CDR3 nucleotide sequence: TGTGCCAGCAGTTCGGACAGGGCTCAGGTGATATACGAGCAGTACTTC. This gives the protein CASSSDRAQVIYEQYF.

In the case of this clone: The same CDR3 can be traced to other DNA sequences in this sample. The chain uses TRBV7-2 and TRBJ1-1; no reliable D call. The CDR3 contains 13 residues. V lost 5 bases, J lost 0 bases, and 7 bases lay in between. CDR1 SGHTA and CDR2 FQGNSA come from the germline V gene. CDR3 residues: CASSPHMNTEAFF. The CDR3 nucleotides read TGTGCCAGCAGCCCACACATGAACACTGAAGCTTTCTTT.

The CDR3: CASSSDRISTDTQYF. CDR3 nucleotide sequence: TGTGCCAGCAGCTCGGACAGAATCAGCACAGATACGCAGTATTTT. The rearrangement joins TRBV5-4 to TRBJ2-3; tentatively, D is TRBD1 (6 bases). The V end was cut by 3 bases, the J end by 0 bases, with 11 bases between. Germline CDR1 SGHNT, CDR2 YYREEE (reference sequence). The length of the CDR3 is 15 residues.

This chain joins TRBV5-6 and TRBJ2-3, with D unresolved. Germline loops: CDR1 SGHDT, CDR2 YYEEEE. The CDR3 length is 12 residues. V lost 1 base and J lost 5, with 5 bases in between. For the CDR3, the DNA is TGTGCCAGCAGCTTGTTCCGAGATACGCAGTATTTT. Translating gives CASSLFRDTQYF.

This chain joins TRBV28 and TRBJ2-3; 8 bases line up with TRBD2. Germline CDR1 MDHEN, CDR2 SYDVKM. V gave up 5 bases and J gave up 7 bases; unmatched junction bases: 17. CDR3 size: 17 residues. The DNA of the CDR3 is TGTGCCAGCAGTCCCCAGCGGGGGTCATTAGGGGCCCATACGCAGTATTTT. This encodes CASSPQRGSLGAHTQYF.

The chain is built from TRBV28 and TRBJ2-3, with TRBD1 matching over 7 bases. Germline CDR1 MDHEN, CDR2 SYDVKM. The CDR3 contains 16 residues. Losses at the gene ends were 4 bases for V and 2 bases for J; bases not matched to a gene: 9. CDR3 loop: CASSSPGTASTDTQYF. The CDR3 DNA sequence: TGTGCCAGCAGTTCCCCCGGGACAGCCTCCACAGATACGCAGTATTTT.

The chain recombines TRBV27 with TRBJ2-1, with 9 positions matching TRBD2. V was clipped by 9 bases and J by 9 bases; unmatched bases: 15. The CDR3 has 15 amino acids. Per germline, CDR1 MNHEY and CDR2 SMNVEV (reference sequence). The CDR3 is CASLKGGRAGSEQFF. The CDR3 DNA follows: TGTGCCAGTTTAAAAGGCGGGAGGGCCGGCAGTGAGCAGTTCTTC.

This chain uses TRBV12-3 or TRBV12-4 with TRBJ2-1; D not certain. The CDR3 totals 11 residues. V lost 6 bases and J lost 5, with 5 bases in between. The CDR3 sequence: CASSEDNEQFF. Here the CDR3 DNA reads TGTGCCAGCAGCGAGGACAATGAGCAGTTCTTC.

As regards this clone: The junction departs from germline at one end; a sequencing error may be responsible. J is TRBJ2-5 and V is TRBV19; TRBD1 agrees at 9 bases. The CDR3 has 15 residues. Germline lookup yields CDR1 LNHDA and CDR2 SQIVND (reference sequence). The DNA for the CDR3 is TGTGCCAGTAGTCTAGACAGGGGGTCGAGAGAGACCCAGTACTTC. Amino acids: CASSLDRGSRETQYF.

This chain connects TRBV19 to TRBJ2-7, with D possibly TRBD1 on 6 matching bases. Germline assignment: CDR1 LNHDA and CDR2 SQIVND (reference sequence). V lost 10 bases to trimming and J lost 0 bases, with 10 bases between them. There are 12 residues in the CDR3. This CDR3 is CATSTGSYEQYF. CDR3 sequence (DNA): TGTGCCACCTCGACAGGCTCCTACGAGCAGTACTTC.

This sequence joins TRBV7-9 and TRBJ2-1; TRBD1 matches at 8 bases. V lost 5 bases to trimming and J lost 6 bases; unmatched junction nucleotides: 3. Germline values: CDR1 SEHNR, CDR2 FQNEAQ (reference sequence). CDR3 length: 13 amino acids. CDR3 amino acids: CASSPTGGNEQFF. CDR3 DNA sequence: TGTGCCAGCAGCCCCACAGGGGGCAATGAGCAGTTCTTC.

The rearrangement links TRBV4-2 to TRBJ2-7; TRBD2 aligns across 10 bases. The V segment lost 1 base and the J segment 3 bases; nucleotides outside the gene matches: 6. The CDR3 loop spans 16 amino acids. Per the germline V gene, CDR1 is LGHNA and CDR2 is YNFKEQ. CDR3 bases: TGTGCCAGCAGCCAAGTGGGCACTAGCGGGAACTACGAGCAGTACTTC. Residues: CASSQVGTSGNYEQYF.

The chain combines TRBV6-5 with TRBJ2-1; TRBD1 aligns across 8 bases. V shed 6 bases and J 8 bases; nucleotides not matched to a gene: 12. From germline, CDR1 is MNHEY and CDR2 SVGAGI. The CDR3 covers 15 residues. CDR3 loop: CASSLGTGPFDEQFF. CDR3 in DNA: TGTGCCAGCAGCTTAGGGACAGGACCCTTCGATGAGCAGTTCTTC.

The chain links TRBV19 to TRBJ2-5, with a weak D call TRBD1 (6 bases). V shed 1 base and J shed 4 bases, with 19 bases lying between them. This CDR3 spans 17 amino acids. The germline V gene encodes CDR1 LNHDA and CDR2 SQIVND (reference sequence). CDR3 sequence: CASSIGANRVLGETQYF. Here the CDR3 DNA reads TGTGCCAGTAGTATAGGTGCCAACAGGGTCCTGGGAGAGACCCAGTACTTC.

The chain links TRBV18 to TRBJ2-7; TRBD1 matches at 7 bases. J was trimmed by 3 bases and V by 2 bases; bases with no gene match: 13. This CDR3 spans 17 amino acids. The germline V gene encodes CDR1 KGHSH and CDR2 LQKENI. The CDR3 protein is CASSPGRGRGTDYEQYF. CDR3 sequence (DNA): TGTGCCAGCTCACCAGGACGGGGCAGAGGGACAGACTACGAGCAGTACTTC.

The V and J genes are TRBV12-3 or TRBV12-4 and TRBJ1-1, with D possibly matching TRBD1 (5 bases). The CDR3 spans 13 residues. Trimming cost V 7 bases and J 2 bases, with 11 bases left between them. CDR3: CASMKQENTEAFF. As DNA, the CDR3 is TGTGCCAGCATGAAACAGGAAAACACTGAAGCTTTCTTT.

This clone was seen a single time. The CDR3 coding sequence is TGCGCCAGCAGCGTCTCGACAGGGGCCAACACTGAAGCTTTCTTT. Its protein is CASSVSTGANTEAFF. This chain joins TRBV5-1 and TRBJ1-1; 8 bases map to TRBD1. The CDR3 totals 15 residues. Losses at the gene ends were 4 bases for V and 2 bases for J; bases not matched to a gene: 7. The germline V gene encodes CDR1 SGHRS and CDR2 YFSETQ. Full variable domain (outside the CDR3, taken from reference TRBV5-1 and TRBJ1-1): KAGVTQTPRYLIKTRGQQVTLSCSPISGHRSVSWYQQTPGQGLQFLFEYFSETQRNKGNFPGRFSGRQFSNSRSEMNVSTLELGDSALYLCASSVSTGANTEAFFGQGTRLTVV.

The chain carries TRBV19 and TRBJ2-6, with D perhaps matching TRBD1 (5 bases). CDR3 length: 18 amino acids. V lost 5 bases and J lost 0, with 17 bases in between. Germline lookup yields CDR1 LNHDA and CDR2 SQIVND (reference sequence). The CDR3 sequence: CASSVRWGRDSGANVLTF. The CDR3 bases are TGTGCCAGTAGTGTACGTTGGGGCAGGGACTCTGGGGCCAACGTCCTGACTTTC.

Here the CDR3 reads CASSKTVSYEQYF. CDR3 coding DNA: TGTGCCAGCAGTAAAACTGTTAGCTACGAGCAGTACTTC. The chain recombines TRBV6-5 with TRBJ2-7; D is uncertain. V dropped 5 bases and J dropped 3 bases, with 11 bases sitting between them. Germline lookup yields CDR1 MNHEY and CDR2 SVGAGI. The CDR3 covers 13 residues.

The rearrangement uses TRBV5-1 and TRBJ2-3; TRBD2 agrees at 11 bases. The CDR3 has 17 amino acids. J was trimmed by 0 bases and V by 4 bases; bases with no gene match: 7. Germline assignment: CDR1 SGHRS and CDR2 YFSETQ. In DNA form, the CDR3 reads TGCGCCAGCAGCCTTCCCGGGACTAGCGGCAGCACAGATACGCAGTATTTT. Protein sequence: CASSLPGTSGSTDTQYF.

This sequence joins TRBV7-2 and TRBJ1-2; D is undetermined. The germline V gene encodes CDR1 SGHTA and CDR2 FQGNSA. CDR3 length: 14 residues. V gave up 2 bases and J gave up 3 bases, with 10 bases separating them. As DNA, the CDR3 is TGTGCCAGCAGCTTATCCCCGGTGGACTATGGCTACACCTTC. Encoded protein: CASSLSPVDYGYTF.